The clone carrying this TCR beta chain was seen once. The target antigen is unknown. These data are taken from a study of radiation and T cells in renal cell carcinoma. Study-level findings and limits: No pretreatment tumor biopsies were available for baseline clonotypes. In blood, top tumor clones expanded by 2 weeks, shrinking by 4.

Time point in this sample: blood 4 weeks post-SBRT, at nephrectomy. Described treatment: 15 Gy SBRT to primary tumor, nephrectomy 4 weeks later. Nephrectomy followed 15 Gy stereotactic body radiation by 4 weeks. The tumor was a clear cell renal cell carcinoma. Measured with immunoSEQ multiplex PCR; TCRdb has only the in-frame clones, and not every one. The sample lists 30,000 to 40,000 clones, 81% seen once, with roughly 30% in the top ten. Germline-derived CDR1 and CDR2 are MNHEY and SMNVEV (reference sequence). Trimming pared 1 base from V and 0 bases from J, leaving 8 bases between. This CDR3 is 15 amino acids long.

This material consisted of blood, taken from a patient whose treatment included radiotherapy and nephrectomy. The TCR comes from a man between 60 and 70 years old with renal cell carcinoma. The J gene is TRBJ2-3, the V gene TRBV27; D unclear. The CDR3 reads CASSLWTGSTDTQYF. As DNA, the CDR3 is TGTGCCAGCAGTTTATGGACGGGTAGCACAGATACGCAGTATTTT.